This TCR beta chain derives from a study of blood T cell repertoires in COVID-19. Study context: The analysed material was cDNA or gDNA that came from T cells, B-cell-depleted T cells, or PBMCs.

Germline V lookup: CDR1 LGHNA, CDR2 YNFKEQ. The CDR3 is made up of 15 amino acids. J lost 1 base, V lost 3 bases, and 3 bases had no gene match. Assay: immunoSEQ multiplex PCR; the TCRdb copy retains only in-frame clones and omits some. The data show 120,000 to 150,000 clones, 79% seen once. The V and J genes are TRBV4-2 and TRBJ2-5, with 9 bases lining up with TRBD2. What was sequenced was peripheral blood. This clonotype was sampled from a man aged 55 to 70 with acute or convalescent COVID-19. The CDR3 DNA reads TGTGCCAGCAGCCAGGGCGGGGGGGGCCAAGAGACCCAGTACTTC. As protein: CASSQGGGGQETQYF.